What follows are 14 T cell receptor beta chains derived from one specimen sequenced in a study of blood T cell repertoires in COVID-19 (dated by TCRdb to 2018 to 2021). Library preparation used the immunoSEQ multiplex PCR assay. TCRdb stores this immuneACCESS table with in-frame sequences only. Part of the clones is absent; in the studies checked, under half of the shortfall reflects unresolved V genes, and no reason is known for the rest. The sample table shows about 320,000 clones, and roughly 87% are seen once. The ten largest clonotypes hold around 8.9% of the sample. Sequenced input: PBMCs or T cells enriched from blood (not recorded which). All receptors come from a young woman who had recovered from COVID-19.

The V and J genes are TRBV11-1 and TRBJ2-2; D not resolved. Between the trimmed V and J ends, which lost 2 bases and 5 bases, there was a span of 12 bases. The CDR3 covers 15 residues. CDR1 and CDR2 (germline): SGHAT, FQDESV (reference sequence). Here the CDR3 reads CASSLFGLRTGELFF. Here the CDR3 DNA reads TGTGCCAGCAGCTTATTTGGGCTAAGGACCGGGGAGCTGTTTTTT.

This chain links TRBV27 with TRBJ2-1; 12 nucleotides match TRBD2. V shed 0 bases and J 4 bases; nucleotides not matched to a gene: 1. Germline lookup yields CDR1 MNHEY and CDR2 SMNVEV (reference sequence). The CDR3 contains 16 residues. The CDR3 region has the DNA TGTGCCAGCAGTTTATCGGGGACTAGCGGGTACAATGAGCAGTTCTTC. Encoded protein: CASSLSGTSGYNEQFF.

The rearrangement links TRBV7-2 to TRBJ2-2, with 7 nucleotides matching TRBD2. The CDR3 has 15 amino acids. Unmatched junction bases numbered 9, after V lost 5 bases and J lost 6 bases. The germline V gene encodes CDR1 SGHTA and CDR2 FQGNSA. In DNA, the CDR3 is TGTGCCAGCAGCCGGGGGGTCGTGGGACCCGGGGAGCTGTTTTTT. This translates into CASSRGVVGPGELFF.

The chain joins TRBV19 to TRBJ1-2, with 8 bases lining up with TRBD1. The CDR3 consists of 14 residues. The ends lost 2 bases at V and 8 bases at J; junction bases unmatched: 7. From germline, CDR1 is LNHDA and CDR2 SQIVND (reference sequence). DNA for the CDR3: TGTGCCAGTAGTATACCCGGACAGGGTGAAGGCTACACCTTC. Its protein is CASSIPGQGEGYTF.

V gene TRBV18 combines with J gene TRBJ1-1; 11 positions match TRBD1. This CDR3 is built from 17 residues. With 5 bases clipped from V and 0 bases from J, the junction kept 8 bases outside the gene matches. The V gene's germline CDR1 is KGHSH and CDR2 LQKENI. The CDR3 here is CASSSGQGATLNTEAFF. DNA of the CDR3: TGTGCCAGCTCAAGCGGACAGGGGGCGACCTTGAACACTGAAGCTTTCTTT.

J is TRBJ2-5 and V is TRBV4-3, with D possibly matching TRBD1 (5 bases). Germline V gives CDR1 LGHNA, CDR2 YSLEER. Trimming removed 3 bases at V and 9 bases at J, with 17 bases between. CDR3 size: 14 residues. Here the CDR3 reads CASSQDQGVGPQYF. The CDR3 DNA reads TGCGCCAGCAGCCAGGACCAGGGTGTAGGGCCCCAGTACTTC.

J is TRBJ2-1 and V is TRBV7-3; unclear D gene. There are 13 residues in the CDR3. Deletions cut 2 bases from V and 5 bases from J, with 7 bases between. The germline V gene has CDR1 SGHTA and CDR2 FQGTGA. The CDR3 protein is CASSLAENNEQFF. CDR3 DNA: TGTGCCAGCAGCTTAGCGGAGAACAATGAGCAGTTCTTC.

The chain couples TRBV5-6 to TRBJ2-7, with 11 nucleotides matching TRBD2. The germline CDR1 and CDR2 sequences are SGHDT and YYEEEE. Germline trimming cut 1 base from V and 2 bases from J; bases unmatched to any gene: 5. This CDR3 has 16 amino acids. For the CDR3, the DNA is TGTGCCAGCAGCTTGTGGCTAGCGGGAGGACCCTACGAGCAGTACTTC. Translated: CASSLWLAGGPYEQYF.

This clone was recorded only once. The chain joins TRBV28 to TRBJ1-1; D remains unclear. Trimming stripped 1 base from V and 8 bases from J, with 11 bases between. CDR3 length: 13 residues. The V gene's germline CDR1 is MDHEN and CDR2 SYDVKM. CDR3 bases: TGTGCCAGCAGTTTATTCAACAGTTACGAAGCTTTCTTT. The encoded protein is CASSLFNSYEAFF.

The rearrangement uses TRBV28 and TRBJ2-7, with TRBD1 identical over 7 bases. Trimming removed 6 bases from V and 5 bases from J; junction bases left unmatched: 10. Germline V gene sequence: CDR1 MDHEN, CDR2 SYDVKM. The CDR3 has 14 amino acids. CDR3 DNA sequence: TGTGCCAGCAGAGAGACAGGGAGAGGGAACGAGCAGTACTTC. It specifies CASRETGRGNEQYF.

The rearrangement uses TRBV28 and TRBJ2-5; D remains ambiguous. The V end lost 3 bases, the J end lost 2 bases, and 7 bases lay between the germline ends. Germline-derived CDR1 and CDR2 are MDHEN and SYDVKM. This CDR3 has 13 amino acids. Here the CDR3 reads CASSFLAQETQYF. CDR3 in DNA: TGTGCCAGCAGTTTTTTAGCTCAAGAGACCCAGTACTTC.

The chain uses TRBV19 and TRBJ2-7, with 9 bases identical to TRBD1. Germline V gene data show CDR1 as LNHDA and CDR2 as SQIVND (reference sequence). This CDR3 has 14 residues. V dropped 5 bases and J dropped 3; count of bases not matched to a gene: 5. Here the CDR3 reads CASSARDRDYEQYF. Here the CDR3 DNA reads TGTGCCAGTAGTGCCCGGGACAGGGACTACGAGCAGTACTTC.

This clone has just one count. CDR3 DNA: TGCGCCAGCAGCCAAGAGAGGGTGTGGCTAGCGGGAAGTCTAGCGGCCGGGGAGCTGTTTTTT. Translating it yields CASSQERVWLAGSLAAGELFF. The rearrangement joins TRBV4-3 to TRBJ2-2; 9 positions match TRBD2. Per germline, CDR1 LGHNA and CDR2 YSLEER. V dropped 0 bases and J dropped 6; count of bases not matched to a gene: 20. The CDR3 runs 21 residues.

The chain recombines TRBV20-1 with TRBJ1-5; D is ambiguous. Germline CDR1 DFQATT, CDR2 SNEGSKA (reference sequence). CDR3 size: 15 residues. Trimming took 3 bases from V and 1 from J, leaving 13 bases between them. The CDR3 DNA follows: TGCAGTGCTAGTGCGGGAGGGAGCAGCAATCAGCCCCAGCATTTT. Its translation is CSASAGGSSNQPQHF.